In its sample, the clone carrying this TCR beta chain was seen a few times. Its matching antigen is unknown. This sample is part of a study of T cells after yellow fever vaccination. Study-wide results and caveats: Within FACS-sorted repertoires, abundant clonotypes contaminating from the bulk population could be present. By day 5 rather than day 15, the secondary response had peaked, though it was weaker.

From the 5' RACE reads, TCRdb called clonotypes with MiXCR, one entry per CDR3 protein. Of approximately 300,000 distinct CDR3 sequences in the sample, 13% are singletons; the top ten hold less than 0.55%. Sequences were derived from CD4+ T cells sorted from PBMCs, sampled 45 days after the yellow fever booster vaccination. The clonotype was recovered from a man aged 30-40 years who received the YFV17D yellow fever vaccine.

The DNA of the CDR3 is TGCACCCACCAGAGGGTTGTGAACACTGAAGCTTTCTTT. This codes for CTHQRVVNTEAFF. The V and J genes are TRBV20-1 and TRBJ1-1, with D unclear. The CDR3 consists of 13 residues. Per the germline V gene, CDR1 is DFQATT and CDR2 is SNEGSKA (reference sequence).